Listed below are T cell receptor beta chains from one sample, sequenced in a study of OX40 agonist ivuxolimab in advanced cancers. This table comes from immunoSEQ multiplex PCR, and its TCRdb copy is limited to in-frame clones, with some not included. The repertoire holds tens of thousands of clones, with about 92% as singletons. The source was CD4+ or CD8+ T cells sorted from blood, collected in a trial of the OX40 agonist ivuxolimab. All receptors derive from an adult with an advanced solid tumor such as melanoma, head and neck, liver or kidney cancer. Both conserved end residues are part of each CDR3. The order of the fields is D gene, clone size, J gene, V gene, CDR3 protein, CDR3 DNA. D genes are given only for firm matches. Not every row has a clone size; where given, it reads once, few, many or a size class.

D: NA
size: NA
J: TRBJ1-5
V: TRBV7-6
CDR3: CASSLYPGAGSQYSNQPQHF
DNA: TGTGCCAGCAGCCTTTATCCAGGGGCGGGAAGTCAGTATAGCAATCAGCCCCAGCATTTT

D: TRBD1
size: NA
J: TRBJ1-2
V: TRBV7-9
CDR3: CASSFDRGNGYTF
DNA: TGTGCCAGCAGCTTCGACAGGGGGAATGGCTACACCTTC

D: NA
size: NA
J: TRBJ1-5
V: TRBV6-1
CDR3: CASSGRDSNQPQHF
DNA: TGTGCCAGCAGTGGGCGGGATAGCAATCAGCCCCAGCATTTT

D: TRBD1
size: NA
J: TRBJ1-2
V: TRBV5-6
CDR3: CASSLERTGSIQDGYTF
DNA: TGTGCCAGCAGCTTGGAGAGGACAGGGAGTATTCAGGATGGCTACACCTTC

D: NA
size: once
J: TRBJ1-2
V: TRBV25-1
CDR3: CASSETVTYGYTF
DNA: TGTGCCAGCAGTGAAACGGTTACCTATGGCTACACCTTC

D: TRBD2
size: once
J: TRBJ2-3
V: TRBV4-1
CDR3: CASSLTSGSTDTQYF
DNA: TGCGCCAGCAGCCTGACTAGCGGTAGCACAGATACGCAGTATTTT

D: NA
size: NA
J: TRBJ2-3
V: TRBV5-6
CDR3: CASSLVREEFDTQYF
DNA: TGTGCCAGCAGCTTGGTCCGGGAAGAGTTCGATACGCAGTATTTT

D: NA
size: NA
J: TRBJ1-5
V: TRBV28
CDR3: CASSSVFEYANFNSNQPQHF
DNA: TGTGCCAGCAGTTCGGTCTTTGAGTATGCCAACTTTAATAGCAATCAGCCCCAGCATTTT

D: TRBD2
size: NA
J: TRBJ2-5
V: TRBV19
CDR3: CASSIGGRLSFGTQYF
DNA: TGTGCCAGTAGTATCGGCGGGAGGCTAAGTTTCGGGACCCAGTACTTC

D: TRBD2
size: NA
J: TRBJ2-7
V: TRBV27
CDR3: CASSLAGTNEQYF
DNA: TGTGCCAGCAGTTTGGCAGGGACTAATGAGCAGTACTTC

D: NA
size: NA
J: TRBJ1-2
V: TRBV6-6
CDR3: CASSYGREGYTF
DNA: TGTGCCAGCAGTTACGGCAGGGAAGGCTACACCTTC

D: TRBD1
size: NA
J: TRBJ2-1
V: TRBV6-5
CDR3: CASRIGDRAVEQFF
DNA: TGTGCCAGCAGAATAGGGGACAGGGCGGTTGAGCAGTTCTTC

D: NA
size: NA
J: TRBJ2-7
V: TRBV7-9
CDR3: CASSPDRAYEQYF
DNA: TGTGCCAGCAGCCCCGACAGAGCCTACGAGCAGTACTTC

D: NA
size: NA
J: TRBJ2-2
V: TRBV6-5
CDR3: CASSTNPGIAGELFF
DNA: TGTGCCAGCAGTACGAACCCAGGGATTGCCGGGGAGCTGTTTTTT

D: NA
size: NA
J: TRBJ2-3
V: TRBV18
CDR3: CASSPGYLDTQYF
DNA: TGTGCCAGCTCACCAGGGTATCTCGATACGCAGTATTTT

D: TRBD2
size: NA
J: TRBJ2-5
V: TRBV4-3
CDR3: CASSQDRTSGGTETQYF
DNA: TGCGCCAGCAGCCAAGATCGGACTAGCGGGGGGACAGAGACCCAGTACTTC

D: NA
size: NA
J: TRBJ1-1
V: TRBV6-5
CDR3: CASSYSPGMNTEAFF
DNA: TGTGCCAGCAGTTACTCCCCGGGAATGAACACTGAAGCTTTCTTT

D: TRBD1
size: NA
J: TRBJ1-1
V: TRBV6-5
CDR3: CASSPYDRVNTEAFF
DNA: TGTGCCAGCAGTCCTTACGACAGGGTGAACACTGAAGCTTTCTTT

D: NA
size: NA
J: TRBJ2-7
V: TRBV6-1
CDR3: CASRAQGSYEQYF
DNA: TGTGCCAGCAGGGCACAGGGTTCCTACGAGCAGTACTTC

D: NA
size: NA
J: TRBJ2-3
V: TRBV6-5
CDR3: CASSYSPTPDTQYF
DNA: TGTGCCAGCAGTTACTCGCCTACACCAGATACGCAGTATTTT

D: TRBD1
size: NA
J: TRBJ2-1
V: TRBV6-5
CDR3: CASSYSQGQNNEQFF
DNA: TGTGCCAGCAGTTACTCACAGGGACAGAACAATGAGCAGTTCTTC

D: NA
size: few
J: TRBJ1-5
V: TRBV5-6
CDR3: CASSYGVNQPQHF
DNA: TGTGCCAGCAGCTATGGGGTGAATCAGCCCCAGCATTTT

D: NA
size: once
J: TRBJ2-3
V: TRBV28
CDR3: CASSFLGDTQYF
DNA: TGTGCCAGCAGTTTCTTAGGAGATACGCAGTATTTT

D: TRBD1
size: NA
J: TRBJ2-1
V: TRBV2
CDR3: CASSEGQGSYNEQFF
DNA: TGTGCCAGCAGCGAGGGACAGGGGTCCTACAATGAGCAGTTCTTC

D: NA
size: NA
J: TRBJ1-3
V: TRBV5-1
CDR3: CASSFDPTGSGNTIYF
DNA: TGCGCCAGCAGCTTCGATCCTACAGGCTCTGGAAACACCATATATTTT

D: NA
size: NA
J: TRBJ2-7
V: TRBV28
CDR3: CASSEPQVTYEQYF
DNA: TGTGCCAGCAGTGAACCTCAGGTGACCTACGAGCAGTACTTC

D: NA
size: once
J: TRBJ1-2
V: TRBV7-9
CDR3: CASRAGAPSTNYGYTF
DNA: TGTGCCAGCAGGGCAGGGGCCCCATCTACTAACTATGGCTACACCTTC

D: NA
size: NA
J: TRBJ2-5
V: TRBV9
CDR3: CASSVGGSAETQYF
DNA: TGTGCCAGCAGCGTAGGCGGTAGCGCGGAGACCCAGTACTTC

D: NA
size: NA
J: TRBJ1-2
V: TRBV14
CDR3: CASSYGTLDGYTF
DNA: TGTGCCAGCAGCTACGGGACACTCGATGGCTACACCTTC

D: NA
size: NA
J: TRBJ1-6
V: TRBV5-8
CDR3: CASSFWSYEGFTPLHF
DNA: TGTGCCAGCAGCTTTTGGTCCTACGAAGGTTTCACACCCCTCCACTTT